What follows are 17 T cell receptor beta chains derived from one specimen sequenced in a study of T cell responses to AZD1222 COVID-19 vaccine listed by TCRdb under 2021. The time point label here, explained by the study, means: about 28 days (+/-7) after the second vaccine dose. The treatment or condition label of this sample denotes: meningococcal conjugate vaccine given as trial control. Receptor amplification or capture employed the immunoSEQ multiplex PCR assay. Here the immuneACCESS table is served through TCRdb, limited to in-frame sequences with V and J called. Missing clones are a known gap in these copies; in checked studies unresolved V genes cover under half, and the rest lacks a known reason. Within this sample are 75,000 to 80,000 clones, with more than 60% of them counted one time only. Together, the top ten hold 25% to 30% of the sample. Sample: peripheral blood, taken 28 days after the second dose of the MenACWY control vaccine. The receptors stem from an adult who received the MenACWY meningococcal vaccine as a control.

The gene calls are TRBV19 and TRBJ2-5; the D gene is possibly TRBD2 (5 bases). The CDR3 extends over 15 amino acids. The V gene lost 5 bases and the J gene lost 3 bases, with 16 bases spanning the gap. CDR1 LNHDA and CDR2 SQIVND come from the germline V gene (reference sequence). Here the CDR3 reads CASSSPRAGEETQYF. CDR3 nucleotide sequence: TGTGCCAGTAGTTCACCCCGGGCCGGGGAAGAGACCCAGTACTTC.

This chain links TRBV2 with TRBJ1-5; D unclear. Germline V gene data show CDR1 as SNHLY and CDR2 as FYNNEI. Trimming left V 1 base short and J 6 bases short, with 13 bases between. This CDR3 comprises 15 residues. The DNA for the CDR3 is TGTGCCAGCAGTGAAGAGGGTCGAGGTACTCAGCCCCAGCATTTT. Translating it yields CASSEEGRGTQPQHF.

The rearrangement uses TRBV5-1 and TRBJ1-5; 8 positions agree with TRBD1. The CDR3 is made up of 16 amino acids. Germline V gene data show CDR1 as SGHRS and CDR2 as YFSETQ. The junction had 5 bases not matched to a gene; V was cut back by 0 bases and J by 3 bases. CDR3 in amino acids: CASSLDGQGPNQPQHF. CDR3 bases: TGCGCCAGCAGCTTGGACGGACAGGGCCCCAATCAGCCCCAGCATTTT.

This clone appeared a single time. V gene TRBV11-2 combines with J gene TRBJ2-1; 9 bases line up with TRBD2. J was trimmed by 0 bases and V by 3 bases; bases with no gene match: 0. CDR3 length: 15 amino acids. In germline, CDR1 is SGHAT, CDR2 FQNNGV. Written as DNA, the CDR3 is TGTGCCAGCAGCTTTAGCGGGGGCTCCTACAATGAGCAGTTCTTC. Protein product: CASSFSGGSYNEQFF.

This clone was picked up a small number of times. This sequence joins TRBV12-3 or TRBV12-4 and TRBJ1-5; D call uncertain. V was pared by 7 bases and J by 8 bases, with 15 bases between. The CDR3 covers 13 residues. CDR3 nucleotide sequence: TGTGCCAGCACCCCTCACGACCGGGAGCCCCAGCATTTT. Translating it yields CASTPHDREPQHF.

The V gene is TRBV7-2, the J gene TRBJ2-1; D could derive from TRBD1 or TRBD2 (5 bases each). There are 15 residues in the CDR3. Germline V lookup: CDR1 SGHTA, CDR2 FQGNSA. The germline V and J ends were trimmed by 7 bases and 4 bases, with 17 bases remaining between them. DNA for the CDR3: TGTGCCAGCACCCCCGGGGCCTCCCGGTACAATGAGCAGTTCTTC. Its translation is CASTPGASRYNEQFF.

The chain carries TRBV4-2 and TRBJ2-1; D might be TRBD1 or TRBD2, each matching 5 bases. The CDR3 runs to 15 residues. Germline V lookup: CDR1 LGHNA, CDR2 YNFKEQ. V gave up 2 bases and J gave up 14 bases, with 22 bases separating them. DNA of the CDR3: TGTGCCAGCAGCCAAAAACGGGGCCAAGTAGGGATAGAGTTCTTC. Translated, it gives CASSQKRGQVGIEFF.

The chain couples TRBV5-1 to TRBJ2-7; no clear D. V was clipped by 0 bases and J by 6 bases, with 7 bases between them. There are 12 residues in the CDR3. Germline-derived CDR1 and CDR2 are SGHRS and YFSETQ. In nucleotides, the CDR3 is TGCGCCAGCAGCTTGGGGATGGGCGAGCAGTACTTC. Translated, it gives CASSLGMGEQYF.

CDR3 nucleotide sequence: TGTGCCAGCAGTGAAGTGGGGATTTGGACAGATACGCAGTATTTT. Translating it yields CASSEVGIWTDTQYF. The chain is built from TRBV6-1 and TRBJ2-3; D gene ambiguous. V was shortened by 1 base and J by 3 bases, with 11 bases between the two germline ends. CDR1 is MNHNS, CDR2 SASEGT, per germline. This CDR3 has 15 residues.

The CDR3 DNA reads TGTGCCAGCACCTCGAGGCAGGGGACGAACACTGAAGCTTTCTTT. Its translation: CASTSRQGTNTEAFF. The chain couples TRBV2 to TRBJ1-1, with D perhaps matching TRBD1 (6 bases). The V gene lost 7 bases and the J gene lost 1 base, with 16 bases spanning the gap. This CDR3 spans 15 amino acids. Germline V lookup: CDR1 SNHLY, CDR2 FYNNEI.

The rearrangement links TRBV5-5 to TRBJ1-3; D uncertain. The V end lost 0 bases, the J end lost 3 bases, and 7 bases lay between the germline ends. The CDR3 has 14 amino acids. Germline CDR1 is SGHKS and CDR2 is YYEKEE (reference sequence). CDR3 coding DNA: TGTGCCAGCAGCTTGGAACCCGGTGGAAACACCATATATTTT. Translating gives CASSLEPGGNTIYF.

In DNA, the CDR3 is TGTGCCAGCAGTTTAGGTTCCAGTCAGCCCCAGCATTTT. It is translated as CASSLGSSQPQHF. V is TRBV28 and J is TRBJ1-5; D is undetermined. There are 13 residues in the CDR3. The V gene's germline CDR1 is MDHEN and CDR2 SYDVKM. Between the trimmed V and J ends, which lost 2 bases and 6 bases, there was a span of 8 bases.

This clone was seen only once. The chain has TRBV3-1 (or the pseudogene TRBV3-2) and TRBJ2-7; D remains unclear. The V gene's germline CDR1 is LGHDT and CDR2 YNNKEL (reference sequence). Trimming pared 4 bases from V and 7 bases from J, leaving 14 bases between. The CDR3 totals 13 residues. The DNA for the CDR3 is TGTGCCAGCAGCCCTTTTATGGGCCTAGAGCAGTACTTC. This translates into CASSPFMGLEQYF.

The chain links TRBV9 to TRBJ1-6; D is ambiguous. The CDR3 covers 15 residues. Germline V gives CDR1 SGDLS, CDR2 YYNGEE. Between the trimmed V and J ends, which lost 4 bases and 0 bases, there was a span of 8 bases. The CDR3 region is CASSQGSSYNSPLHF. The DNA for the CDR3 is TGTGCCAGCAGCCAAGGGAGCTCCTATAATTCACCCCTCCACTTT. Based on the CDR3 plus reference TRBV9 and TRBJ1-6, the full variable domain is DSGVTQTPKHLITATGQRVTLRCSPRSGDLSVYWYQQSLDQGLQFLIQYYNGEERAKGNILERFSAQQFPDLHSELNLSSLELGDSALYFCASSQGSSYNSPLHFGNGTRLTVT.

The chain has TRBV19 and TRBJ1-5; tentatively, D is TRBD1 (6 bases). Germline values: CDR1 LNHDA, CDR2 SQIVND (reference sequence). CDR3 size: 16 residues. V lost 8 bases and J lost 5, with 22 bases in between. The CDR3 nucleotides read TGTGCCAGTTCCATCGGTTTCGGGGGCCCCTATCAGCCCCAGCATTTT. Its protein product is CASSIGFGGPYQPQHF.

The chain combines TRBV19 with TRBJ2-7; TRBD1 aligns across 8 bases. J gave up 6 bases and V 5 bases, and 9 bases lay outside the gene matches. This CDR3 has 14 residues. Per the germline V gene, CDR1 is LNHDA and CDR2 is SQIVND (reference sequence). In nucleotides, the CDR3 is TGTGCCAGTAGTCCGCAGGGGGCGTTTCTCGAGCAGTACTTC. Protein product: CASSPQGAFLEQYF.

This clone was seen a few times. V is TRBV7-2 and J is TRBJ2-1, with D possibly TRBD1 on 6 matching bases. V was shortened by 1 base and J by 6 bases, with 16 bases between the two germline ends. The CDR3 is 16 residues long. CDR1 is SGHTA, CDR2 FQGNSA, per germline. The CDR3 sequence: CASSLGGQGLFNEQFF. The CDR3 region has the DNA TGTGCCAGCAGCTTAGGCGGCCAGGGGTTATTCAATGAGCAGTTCTTC. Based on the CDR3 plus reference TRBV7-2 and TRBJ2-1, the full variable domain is GAGVSQSPSNKVTEKGKDVELRCDPISGHTALYWYRQSLGQGLEFLIYFQGNSAPDKSGLPSDRFSAERTGGSVSTLTIQRTQQEDSAVYLCASSLGGQGLFNEQFFGPGTRLTVL.